The rows below give T cell receptor beta chains drawn from one sample of a study of cytomegalovirus exposure and HLA in healthy donors. Repertoires were generated with immunoSEQ multiplex PCR, while TCRdb's copy carries only in-frame clones and drops some. This table holds a few hundred thousand clones, roughly four fifths found once. Sequencing was carried out using PBMCs. The receptors were gathered from a woman in her 40s in good health and CMV-seronegative. Both conserved end residues are part of each CDR3. The D gene is left open where the match is weak. Some rows mark clone size as missing; the rest say once, few, many or name a class of expanded clone.

j_call,v_call,d_call,clone_size,cdr3_aa,cdr3_nt
TRBJ1-6,TRBV19,.,.,CASSINNSPLHF,TGTGCCAGTAGTATTAATAATTCACCCCTCCACTTT
TRBJ1-4,TRBV6-1,TRBD1,.,CASSQGDEKLFF,TGTGCCAGCAGTCAGGGGGATGAAAAACTGTTTTTT
TRBJ2-3,TRBV7-2,TRBD2,.,CASSQLGAGGYF,TGTGCCAGCAGCCAGCTGGGGGCGGGGGGGTATTTT
TRBJ1-2,TRBV27,TRBD1,.,CASSGQGGTSHYGYTF,TGTGCCAGCAGTGGACAGGGAGGTACTAGTCACTATGGCTACACCTTC
TRBJ2-3,TRBV6-5,.,.,CASSYGPGVNTDTQYF,TGTGCCAGCAGTTACGGTCCCGGGGTTAACACAGATACGCAGTATTTT
TRBJ2-2,TRBV19,.,.,CASRARATGELFF,TGTGCCAGTAGGGCCAGGGCGACCGGGGAGCTGTTTTTT
TRBJ1-2,TRBV6-1,.,.,CASSERGRRNGYTF,TGTGCCAGCAGTGAGCGGGGGAGGAGAAATGGCTACACCTTC
TRBJ1-5,TRBV4-3,.,.,CASSQELAAAQHF,TGCGCCAGCAGCCAAGAACTCGCTGCGGCCCAGCATTTT
TRBJ2-7,TRBV7-8,.,.,CASNNPGGLGVYEQYF,TGTGCCAGCAATAACCCCGGGGGGCTAGGCGTCTACGAGCAGTACTTC
TRBJ1-2,TRBV13,TRBD1,.,CASSLGLEGARGYGYTF,TGTGCCAGCAGCTTAGGCCTTGAGGGGGCGCGGGGCTATGGCTACACCTTC
TRBJ1-4,TRBV10-3,TRBD1,.,CAIRSGTGDEKLFF,TGTGCCATCCGTTCGGGGACAGGGGATGAAAAACTGTTTTTT
TRBJ1-2,TRBV27,TRBD1,.,CASSLRPGTGYGYTF,TGTGCCAGCAGTTTACGCCCCGGGACAGGCTATGGCTACACCTTC
TRBJ2-7,TRBV5-1,.,.,CASSLREVNSYEQHF,TGCGCCAGCAGCCTACGTGAGGTAAACTCCTACGAGCAGCACTTC
TRBJ2-7,TRBV7-2,TRBD2,.,CASSLGLAGGPWEQYF,TGTGCCAGCAGCTTAGGGCTAGCGGGGGGGCCTTGGGAGCAGTACTTC
TRBJ2-5,TRBV5-1,TRBD1,.,CASSFGTALGETQYF,TGCGCCAGCAGCTTCGGGACAGCCCTTGGGGAGACCCAGTACTTC
TRBJ1-2,TRBV6-5,.,.,CASRTRANYGYTF,TGTGCCAGCAGGACGCGGGCTAACTATGGCTACACCTTC
TRBJ2-1,TRBV11-2,TRBD1,.,CASSLGQGRNEQFF,TGTGCCAGCAGCTTAGGACAGGGTAGGAATGAGCAGTTCTTC
TRBJ1-1,TRBV6-1,.,.,CASSEGGNTEAFF,TGTGCCAGCAGTGAAGGAGGAAACACTGAAGCTTTCTTT
TRBJ2-2,TRBV7-9,.,once,CASSLGAFTGELFF,TGTGCCAGCAGCTTGGGGGCCTTCACCGGGGAGCTGTTTTTT
TRBJ1-5,TRBV19,.,.,CASSFMDSRNQPQHF,TGTGCCAGTAGTTTTATGGACAGCCGAAATCAGCCCCAGCATTTT
TRBJ1-5,TRBV28,.,.,CASSEPGGVNQPQHF,TGTGCCAGCAGTGAGCCGGGGGGGGTGAATCAGCCCCAGCATTTT
TRBJ1-2,TRBV6-5,TRBD1,.,CASSLTRGQGGYGYTF,TGTGCCAGCAGTTTAACTAGGGGGCAGGGTGGCTATGGCTACACCTTC
TRBJ2-2,TRBV9,TRBD2,.,CASSVEDASGGTGGELFF,TGTGCCAGCAGCGTAGAGGACGCTAGCGGGGGGACTGGCGGGGAGCTGTTTTTT
TRBJ2-7,TRBV5-1,.,few,CASSLEVAVGYEQYF,TGCGCCAGCAGCCTGGAGGTAGCGGTCGGCTACGAGCAGTACTTC
TRBJ2-5,TRBV7-3,TRBD2,.,CASSLGGNQETQYF,TGTGCCAGCAGCCTCGGGGGGAACCAAGAGACCCAGTACTTC
TRBJ2-5,TRBV19,TRBD2,.,CASSEIAGGNQETQYF,TGTGCCAGTAGTGAAATAGCGGGGGGAAACCAAGAGACCCAGTACTTC